This entry lists 16 T cell receptor beta chains sequenced from one sample in a study of blood T cells in healthy people across ages. It was with a sample-barcoded 5' primer and a J-beta primer mix that a second PCR of roughly 6 to 12 cycles was run. TCRdb itself ran the 5' RACE reads through MiXCR, one entry per CDR3 protein. Seen here are 750,000 to 950,000 distinct CDR3 sequences, almost 30% observed once, and the top ten hold 10%. The same sample was also studied in work on T cells of mothers and their children.

The sample taken for sequencing was blood. Receptors originate from a woman aged 40 to 50 in good health.

This clonotype was seen a handful of times. This chain links TRBV4-2 with TRBJ2-3; D might be TRBD2 (5 bases). The V end was cut by 4 bases, the J end by 4 bases, with 6 bases between. The CDR3 consists of 12 residues. Per the germline V gene, CDR1 is LGHNA and CDR2 is YNFKEQ. The CDR3 is CASSRRPDTQYF. The CDR3 nucleotides are TGTGCCAGCAGCCGGAGGCCAGATACGCAGTATTTT.

This clonotype was recorded once. DNA of the CDR3: TGTGCCAGCAGCTACCATACTCAGGGGGTGAGCTTCTACGAGCAGTACTTC. Residues: CASSYHTQGVSFYEQYF. The rearrangement links TRBV12-3 or TRBV12-4 to TRBJ2-7; 7 bases are a match to TRBD1. This CDR3 spans 17 amino acids. The V and J ends lost 6 bases and 3 bases, in that order; junction bases with no gene match: 17.

The DNA of the CDR3 is TGTGCCAGCAGCGTAGGCCTGGGACAGGGGGTTTACGAGCAGTACTTC. Its protein product is CASSVGLGQGVYEQYF. The chain joins TRBV9 to TRBJ2-5; 11 bases map to TRBD1. The J call is in doubt because the DNA end fits TRBJ2-7 better. The CDR3 is 16 amino acids. Germline CDR1 SGDLS, CDR2 YYNGEE.

This clonotype appeared many times. This chain uses TRBV5-1 with TRBJ2-7; 11 bases match TRBD2. The CDR3 extends over 17 amino acids. The ends lost 3 bases at V and 0 bases at J; junction bases unmatched: 8. Germline lookup yields CDR1 SGHRS and CDR2 YFSETQ. CDR3 sequence (DNA): TGCGCCAGCAGCTCCTTAGCGGGGGGGCATAGCTCCTACGAGCAGTACTTC. Encoded protein: CASSSLAGGHSSYEQYF.

V usage is TRBV28 and J usage is TRBJ2-7; D assignment may be TRBD1 or TRBD2 (5 bases each). V shed 4 bases and J shed 3 bases, with 10 bases lying between them. The V gene's germline CDR1 is MDHEN and CDR2 SYDVKM. CDR3 length: 13 residues. CDR3 DNA: TGTGCCAGCAGTTATGGGACCTACTACGAGCAGTACTTC. Translated: CASSYGTYYEQYF.

The chain is built from TRBV4-1 and TRBJ2-5; TRBD1 or TRBD2 may be the D gene (5 bases each). Trimming removed 4 bases at V and 4 bases at J, with 13 bases between. Germline V gene lookup returns CDR1 MGHRA and CDR2 YSYEKL. The CDR3 sequence is 14 residues long. The CDR3 nucleotides are TGCGCCAGCAGCCCTCTGCCGGGGCCAGAGACCCAGTACTTC. Its translation: CASSPLPGPETQYF.

This clonotype came up a few times. A read error may explain this, as a much larger clone is one base away. This chain connects TRBV10-3 to TRBJ2-7; either TRBD1 or TRBD2 may supply D (5 bases each). The V gene lost 6 bases and the J gene lost 2 bases, with 11 bases spanning the gap. Germline values: CDR1 ENHRY, CDR2 SYGVKD. CDR3 size: 13 residues. CDR3 protein: CAIRTGRTYEQYF. The CDR3 nucleotides are TGTGCCATCAGGACGGGACGTACCTACGAGCAGTACTTC.

This clonotype was picked up a small number of times. The chain is built from TRBV3-1 and TRBJ2-7; 8 nucleotides match TRBD2. CDR1 and CDR2 (germline): LGHDT, YNNKEL (reference sequence). Losses at the gene ends were 4 bases for V and 5 bases for J; bases not matched to a gene: 4. The CDR3 runs 13 residues. The CDR3: CASSLRGAHEQYF. Here the CDR3 DNA reads TGTGCCAGCAGCCTGCGGGGGGCCCACGAGCAGTACTTC.

This clonotype was picked up many times. The chain recombines TRBV2 with TRBJ2-5; no clear D gene. V gave up 5 bases and J gave up 1 base, with 14 bases separating them. CDR1 is SNHLY and CDR2 is FYNNEI in the germline V gene. The CDR3 runs 15 residues. DNA for the CDR3: TGTGCCAGCAGTCCACTCCTAGGGCCCCAAGAGACCCAGTACTTC. This sequence encodes CASSPLLGPQETQYF.

This clonotype was observed at least ten times. V is TRBV29-1 and J is TRBJ2-7; tentatively, D is TRBD2 (5 bases). This CDR3 contains 11 residues. Per germline, CDR1 SQVTM and CDR2 ANQGSEA. Trimming removed 3 bases from V and 3 bases from J, with 6 bases in between. The CDR3 DNA reads TGCAGCGTTGATCGGGGCTACGAGCAGTACTTC. It translates to CSVDRGYEQYF.

This chain connects TRBV5-1 to TRBJ2-4, with 7 bases that match TRBD1. CDR1 is SGHRS and CDR2 is YFSETQ in the germline V gene. The CDR3 spans 17 residues. The J segment lost 13 bases and the V segment lost 0 bases, leaving 19 bases of the junction unmatched. In DNA form, the CDR3 reads TGCGCCAGCAGCTTGGGAGATCGGGACAGACGCACAGATACGCAGTACTTC. As protein: CASSLGDRDRRTDTQYF. The whole variable domain, filled in from reference TRBV5-1 and TRBJ2-4, reads KAGVTQTPRYLIKTRGQQVTLSCSPISGHRSVSWYQQTPGQGLQFLFEYFSETQRNKGNFPGRFSGRQFSNSRSEMNVSTLELGDSALYLCASSLGDRDRRTDTQYFGAGTRLSVL.

V is TRBV20-1 and J is TRBJ1-5; maybe TRBD1 (6 bases). Germline CDR1 DFQATT, CDR2 SNEGSKA (reference sequence). The CDR3 has 16 amino acids. V lost 5 bases, J lost 0 bases, and 17 bases lay in between. CDR3 residues: CSAQSGADYSNQPQHF. CDR3 nucleotide sequence: TGCAGTGCTCAGTCAGGGGCCGATTATAGCAATCAGCCCCAGCATTTT.

This clonotype has a count of ten or more. The chain combines TRBV7-3 with TRBJ2-7, with D possibly being TRBD1 (6 bases). V lost 4 bases and J 6 bases, leaving 16 bases between the germline ends. There are 14 residues in the CDR3. The germline gives CDR1 SGHTA, CDR2 FQGTGA. The CDR3 DNA sequence: TGTGCCAGCAGCTCGGGGATTCGAGGGGGCGAGCAGTACTTC. Its protein is CASSSGIRGGEQYF.

This clonotype came up many times. This chain uses TRBV27 with TRBJ2-1; TRBD2 aligns across 15 bases. The CDR3 covers 17 residues. The J segment lost 10 bases and the V segment lost 6 bases, leaving 13 bases of the junction unmatched. The germline V gene encodes CDR1 MNHEY and CDR2 SMNVEV (reference sequence). Written as DNA, the CDR3 is TGTGCCAGCAGCCGACCTCCCGGGACTAGCGGGGGGATGGAGCAGTTCTTC. It encodes CASSRPPGTSGGMEQFF.

This clonotype was seen only a few times. V gene TRBV5-1 combines with J gene TRBJ2-2; D gene uncertain. Germline CDR1 SGHRS, CDR2 YFSETQ. This CDR3 comprises 15 residues. The V and J ends lost 5 bases and 0 bases respectively, with 11 bases between them. CDR3 loop: CASRIGGTNTGELFF. As DNA, the CDR3 is TGCGCCAGCAGGATCGGTGGGACGAACACCGGGGAGCTGTTTTTT.

The chain links TRBV29-1 to TRBJ2-7; 7 bases line up with TRBD2. In germline, CDR1 is SQVTM, CDR2 ANQGSEA. J gave up 4 bases and V 3 bases, and 6 bases lay outside the gene matches. The CDR3 runs to 13 residues. For the CDR3, the DNA is TGCAGCGTTGATAAGGGAGGGAGTTACGAGCAGTACTTC. It translates to CSVDKGGSYEQYF.